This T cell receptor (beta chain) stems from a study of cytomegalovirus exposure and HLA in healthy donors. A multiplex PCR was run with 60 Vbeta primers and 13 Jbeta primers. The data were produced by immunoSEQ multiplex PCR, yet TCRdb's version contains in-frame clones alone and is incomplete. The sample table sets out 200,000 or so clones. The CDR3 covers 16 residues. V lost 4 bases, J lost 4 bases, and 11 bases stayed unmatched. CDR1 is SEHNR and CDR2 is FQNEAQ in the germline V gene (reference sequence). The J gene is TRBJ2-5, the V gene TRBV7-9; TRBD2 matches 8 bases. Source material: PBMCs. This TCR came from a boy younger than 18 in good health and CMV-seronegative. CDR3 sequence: CASSSRGSGARETQYF. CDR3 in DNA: TGTGCCAGCAGCTCCCGGGGTAGCGGGGCCAGAGAGACCCAGTACTTC.